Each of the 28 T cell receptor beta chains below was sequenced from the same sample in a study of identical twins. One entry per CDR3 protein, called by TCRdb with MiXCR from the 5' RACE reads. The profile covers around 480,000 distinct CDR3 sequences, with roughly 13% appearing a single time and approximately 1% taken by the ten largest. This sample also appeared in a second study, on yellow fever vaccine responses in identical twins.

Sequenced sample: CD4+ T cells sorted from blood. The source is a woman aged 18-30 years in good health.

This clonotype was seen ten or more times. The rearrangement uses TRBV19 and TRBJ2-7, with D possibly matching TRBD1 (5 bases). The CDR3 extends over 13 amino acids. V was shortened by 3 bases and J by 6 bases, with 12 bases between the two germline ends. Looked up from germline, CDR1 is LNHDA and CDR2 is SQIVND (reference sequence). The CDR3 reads CASSITQGTEQYF. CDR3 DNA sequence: TGTGCCAGTAGTATCACTCAGGGAACCGAGCAGTACTTC.

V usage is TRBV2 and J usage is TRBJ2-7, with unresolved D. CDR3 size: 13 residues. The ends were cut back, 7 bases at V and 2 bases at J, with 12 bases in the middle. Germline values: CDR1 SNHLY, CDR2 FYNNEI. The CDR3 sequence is CASTESLAYEQYF. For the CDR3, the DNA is TGTGCCAGCACTGAGAGCCTCGCCTACGAGCAGTACTTC.

The CDR3 DNA reads TGTGCCAGTAGTATCGCGAGAGCGGGGACTTACGAGCAGTACTTC. As protein: CASSIARAGTYEQYF. This chain connects TRBV19 to TRBJ2-7; 7 bases align to TRBD2. The CDR3 runs 15 residues. V shed 3 bases, J shed 4 bases, and the junction held 9 bases outside the gene matches. Germline values: CDR1 LNHDA, CDR2 SQIVND (reference sequence). Using reference TRBV19 and TRBJ2-7 for the parts outside the CDR3, the full variable domain is DGGITQSPKYLFRKEGQNVTLSCEQNLNHDAMYWYRQDPGQGLRLIYYSQIVNDFQKGDIAEGYSVSREKKESFPLTVTSAQKNPTAFYLCASSIARAGTYEQYFGPGTRLTVT.

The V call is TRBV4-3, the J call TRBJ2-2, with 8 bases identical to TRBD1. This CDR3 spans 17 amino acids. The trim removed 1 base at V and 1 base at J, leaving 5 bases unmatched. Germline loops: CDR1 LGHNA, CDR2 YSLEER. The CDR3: CASSQVQGALNTGELFF. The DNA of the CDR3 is TGCGCCAGCAGCCAAGTGCAGGGGGCCCTGAACACCGGGGAGCTGTTTTTT.

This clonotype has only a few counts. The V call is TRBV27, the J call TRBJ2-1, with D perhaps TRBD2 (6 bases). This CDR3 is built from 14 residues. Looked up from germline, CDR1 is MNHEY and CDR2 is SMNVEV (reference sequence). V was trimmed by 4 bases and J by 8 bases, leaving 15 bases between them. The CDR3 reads CASSSQTSIYEQFF. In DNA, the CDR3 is TGTGCCAGCAGTTCACAGACTAGTATCTATGAGCAGTTCTTC.

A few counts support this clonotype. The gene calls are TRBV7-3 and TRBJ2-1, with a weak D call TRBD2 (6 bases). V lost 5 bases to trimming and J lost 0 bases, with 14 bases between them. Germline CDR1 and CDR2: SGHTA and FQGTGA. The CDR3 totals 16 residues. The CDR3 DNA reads TGTGCCAGCAGCCCCATCCGGGGACTCTCCTACAATGAGCAGTTCTTC. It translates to CASSPIRGLSYNEQFF.

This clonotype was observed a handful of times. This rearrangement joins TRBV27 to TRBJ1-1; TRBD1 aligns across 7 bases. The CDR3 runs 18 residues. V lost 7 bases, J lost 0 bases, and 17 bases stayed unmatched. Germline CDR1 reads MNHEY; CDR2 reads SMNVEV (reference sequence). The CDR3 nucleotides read TGTGCCAGCAATAATGGGTTTCGCGGGGGACAGATGAACACTGAAGCTTTCTTT. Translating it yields CASNNGFRGGQMNTEAFF.

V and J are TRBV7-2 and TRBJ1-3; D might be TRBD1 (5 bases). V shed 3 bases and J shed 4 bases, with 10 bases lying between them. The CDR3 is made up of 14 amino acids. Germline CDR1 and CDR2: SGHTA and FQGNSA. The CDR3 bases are TGTGCCAGCAGCTTGGGGGTTCGGGGAAACACCATATATTTT. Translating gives CASSLGVRGNTIYF.

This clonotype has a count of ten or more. CDR3 residues: CASRPTGGSYEQYF. CDR3 nucleotide sequence: TGCGCCAGCAGGCCGACAGGCGGGAGCTACGAGCAGTACTTC. The gene calls are TRBV10-1 and TRBJ2-7; D may be TRBD2 (7 bases). The germline CDR1 and CDR2 sequences are WNHNN and SYGVQD (reference sequence). The CDR3 is 14 amino acids. V lost 6 bases and J 3 bases, leaving 15 bases between the germline ends.

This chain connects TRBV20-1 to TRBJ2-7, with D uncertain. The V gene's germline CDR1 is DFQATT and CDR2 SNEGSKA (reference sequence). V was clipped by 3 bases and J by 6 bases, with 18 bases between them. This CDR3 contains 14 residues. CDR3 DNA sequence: TGCAGTGCTAGGGGCGGCGGAACGACCTCCGAGCAGTACTTC. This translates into CSARGGGTTSEQYF.

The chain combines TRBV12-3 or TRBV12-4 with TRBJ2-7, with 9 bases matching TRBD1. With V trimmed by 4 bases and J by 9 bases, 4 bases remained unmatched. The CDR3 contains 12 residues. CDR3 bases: TGTGCCAGCAGTTCGACAGGGGGTCGGCAGTACTTC. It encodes CASSSTGGRQYF.

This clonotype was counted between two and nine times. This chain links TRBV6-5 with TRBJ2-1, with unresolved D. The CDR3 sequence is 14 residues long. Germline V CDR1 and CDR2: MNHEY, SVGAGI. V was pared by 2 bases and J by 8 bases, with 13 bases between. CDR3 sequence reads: CASSYVSTSDEQFF. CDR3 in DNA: TGTGCCAGCAGTTACGTAAGCACATCGGATGAGCAGTTCTTC.

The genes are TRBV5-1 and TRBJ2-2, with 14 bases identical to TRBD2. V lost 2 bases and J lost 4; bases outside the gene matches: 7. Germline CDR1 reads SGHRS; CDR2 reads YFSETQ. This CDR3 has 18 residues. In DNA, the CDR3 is TGCGCCAGCAGCTTTGAGAGAGGACTAGCGGGAGGCACCGGGGAGCTGTTTTTT. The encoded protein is CASSFERGLAGGTGELFF.

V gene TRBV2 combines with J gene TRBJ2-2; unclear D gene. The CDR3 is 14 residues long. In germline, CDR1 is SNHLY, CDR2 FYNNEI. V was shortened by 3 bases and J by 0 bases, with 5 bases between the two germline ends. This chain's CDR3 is CASSDGANTGELFF. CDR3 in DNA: TGTGCCAGCAGTGACGGAGCGAACACCGGGGAGCTGTTTTTT.

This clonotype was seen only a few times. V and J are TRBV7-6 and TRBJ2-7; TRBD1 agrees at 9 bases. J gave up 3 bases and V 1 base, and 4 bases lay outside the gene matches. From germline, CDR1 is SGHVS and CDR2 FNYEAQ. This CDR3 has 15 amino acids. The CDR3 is CASSLVGDRDYEQYF. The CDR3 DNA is TGTGCCAGCAGCTTAGTGGGGGACAGGGACTACGAGCAGTACTTC.

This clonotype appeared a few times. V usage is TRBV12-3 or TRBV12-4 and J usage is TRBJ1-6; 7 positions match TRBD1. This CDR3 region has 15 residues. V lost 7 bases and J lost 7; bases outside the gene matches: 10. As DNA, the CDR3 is TGTGCCAGCACCACCTACGACAGGGAGAATTCACCCCTCCACTTT. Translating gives CASTTYDRENSPLHF.

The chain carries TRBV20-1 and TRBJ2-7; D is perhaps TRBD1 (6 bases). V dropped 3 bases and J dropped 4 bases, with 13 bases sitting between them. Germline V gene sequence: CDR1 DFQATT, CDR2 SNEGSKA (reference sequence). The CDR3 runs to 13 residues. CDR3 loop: CSASEQGPYEQYF. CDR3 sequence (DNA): TGCAGTGCTAGTGAGCAGGGGCCTTACGAGCAGTACTTC.

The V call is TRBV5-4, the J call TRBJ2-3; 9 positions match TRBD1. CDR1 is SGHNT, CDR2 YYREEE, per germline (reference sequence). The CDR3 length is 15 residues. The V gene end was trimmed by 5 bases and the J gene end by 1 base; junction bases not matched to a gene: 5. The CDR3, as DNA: TGTGCCAGCAGTCAACAGGGGGCCCGCACAGATACGCAGTATTTT. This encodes CASSQQGARTDTQYF.

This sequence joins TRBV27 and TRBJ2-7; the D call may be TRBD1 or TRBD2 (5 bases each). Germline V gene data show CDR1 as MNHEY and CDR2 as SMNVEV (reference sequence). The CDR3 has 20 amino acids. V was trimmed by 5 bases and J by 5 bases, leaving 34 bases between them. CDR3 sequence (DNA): TGTGCCAGCAGTCTAATGGCCCCTATTGCGAGGGGTCCGGATCGGGACGAGCAGTACTTC. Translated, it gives CASSLMAPIARGPDRDEQYF.

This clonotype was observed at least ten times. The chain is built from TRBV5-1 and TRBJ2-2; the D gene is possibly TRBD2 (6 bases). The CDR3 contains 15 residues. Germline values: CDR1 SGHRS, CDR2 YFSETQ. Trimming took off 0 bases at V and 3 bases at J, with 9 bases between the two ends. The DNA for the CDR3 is TGCGCCAGCAGCTTGGTATCGGGGGACACCGGGGAGCTGTTTTTT. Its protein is CASSLVSGDTGELFF.

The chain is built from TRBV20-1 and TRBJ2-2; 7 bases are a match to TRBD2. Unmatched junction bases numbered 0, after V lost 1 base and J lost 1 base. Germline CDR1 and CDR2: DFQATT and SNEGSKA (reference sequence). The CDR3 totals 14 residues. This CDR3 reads CSARASGNTGELFF. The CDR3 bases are TGCAGTGCTAGAGCTAGCGGGAACACCGGGGAGCTGTTTTTT.

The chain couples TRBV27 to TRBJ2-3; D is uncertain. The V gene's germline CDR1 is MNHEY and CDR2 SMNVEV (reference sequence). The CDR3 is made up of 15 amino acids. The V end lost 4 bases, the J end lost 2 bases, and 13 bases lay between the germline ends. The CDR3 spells CASSSPRSYTDTQYF. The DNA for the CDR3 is TGTGCCAGCAGTTCACCTAGGAGTTACACAGATACGCAGTATTTT.

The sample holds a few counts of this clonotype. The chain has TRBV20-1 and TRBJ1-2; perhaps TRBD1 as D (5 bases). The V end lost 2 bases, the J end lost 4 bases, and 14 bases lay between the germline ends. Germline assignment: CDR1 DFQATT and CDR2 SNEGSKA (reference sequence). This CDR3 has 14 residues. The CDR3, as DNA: TGCAGTGCTAGACAACGGGAGGGGCCCTATGGCTACACCTTC. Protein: CSARQREGPYGYTF.

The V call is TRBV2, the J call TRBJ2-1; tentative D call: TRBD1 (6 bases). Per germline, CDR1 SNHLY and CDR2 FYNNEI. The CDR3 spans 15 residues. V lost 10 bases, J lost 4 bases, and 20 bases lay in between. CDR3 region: CATQLGTKIYNEQFF. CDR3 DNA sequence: TGTGCCACCCAATTAGGGACAAAAATATACAATGAGCAGTTCTTC.

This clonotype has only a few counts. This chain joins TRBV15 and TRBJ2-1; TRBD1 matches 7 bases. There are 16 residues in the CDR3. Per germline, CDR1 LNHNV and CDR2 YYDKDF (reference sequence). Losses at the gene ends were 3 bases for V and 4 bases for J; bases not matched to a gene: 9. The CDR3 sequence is CATSSADRVMYNEQFF. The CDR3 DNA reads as TGTGCCACCAGCAGTGCTGACAGGGTGATGTACAATGAGCAGTTCTTC.

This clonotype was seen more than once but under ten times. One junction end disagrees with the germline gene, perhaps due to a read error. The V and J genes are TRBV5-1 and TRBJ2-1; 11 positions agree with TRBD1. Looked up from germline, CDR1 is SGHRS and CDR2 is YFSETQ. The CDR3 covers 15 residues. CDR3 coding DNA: TGTGCCAGCAGTTTGGGACAGGGGGTTTACAATGAGCAGTTCTTC. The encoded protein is CASSLGQGVYNEQFF. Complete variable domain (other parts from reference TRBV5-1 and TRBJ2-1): KAGVTQTPRYLIKTRGQQVTLSCSPISGHRSVSWYQQTPGQGLQFLFEYFSETQRNKGNFPGRFSGRQFSNSRSEMNVSTLELGDSALYLCASSLGQGVYNEQFFGPGTRLTVL.

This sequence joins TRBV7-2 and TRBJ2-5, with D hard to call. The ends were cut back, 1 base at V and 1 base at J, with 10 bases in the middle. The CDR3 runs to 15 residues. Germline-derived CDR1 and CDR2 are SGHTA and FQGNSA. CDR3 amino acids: CASSLVRATQETQYF. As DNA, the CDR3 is TGTGCCAGCAGCTTAGTACGGGCTACCCAAGAGACCCAGTACTTC.

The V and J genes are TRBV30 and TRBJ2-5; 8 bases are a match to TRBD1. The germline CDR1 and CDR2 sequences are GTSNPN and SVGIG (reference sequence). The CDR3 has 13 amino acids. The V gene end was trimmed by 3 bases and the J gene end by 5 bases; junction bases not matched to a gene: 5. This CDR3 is CAWSWGQAETQYF. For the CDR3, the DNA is TGTGCCTGGAGCTGGGGACAGGCGGAGACCCAGTACTTC.